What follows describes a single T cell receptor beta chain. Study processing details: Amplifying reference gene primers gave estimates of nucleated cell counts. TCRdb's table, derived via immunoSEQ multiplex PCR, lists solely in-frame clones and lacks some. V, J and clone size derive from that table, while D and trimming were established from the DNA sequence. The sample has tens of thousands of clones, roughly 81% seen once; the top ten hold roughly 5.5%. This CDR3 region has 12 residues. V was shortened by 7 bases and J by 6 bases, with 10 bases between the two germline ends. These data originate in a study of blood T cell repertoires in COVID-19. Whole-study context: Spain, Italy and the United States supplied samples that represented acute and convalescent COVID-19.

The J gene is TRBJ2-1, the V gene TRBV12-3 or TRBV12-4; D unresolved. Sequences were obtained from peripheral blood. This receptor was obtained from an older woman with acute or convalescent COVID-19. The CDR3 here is CASTPPGNEQFF. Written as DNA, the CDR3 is TGTGCCAGCACCCCTCCGGGCAATGAGCAGTTCTTC.